This TCR beta chain was profiled in a study of tumor and adjacent non-tumor tissue in lung cancer. Study outcomes and limitations: Compared with tumor, normal lung showed significantly lower TCR diversity.

This sample's RNA came from whole unsorted tissue. For this clonotype: The antigen is unknown.

Three rounds of nested PCR, following a modified ARM-PCR protocol, produced the TCRbeta library. Using its own MiXCR run on the multiplex PCR reads, TCRdb lists one record per CDR3 protein. The sample has approximately 140,000 distinct CDR3 sequences, approximately 66% seen once; the top ten hold around a sixth. The germline CDR1 and CDR2 sequences are DFQATT and SNEGSKA (reference sequence). The trim removed 2 bases at V and 11 bases at J, leaving 8 bases unmatched. The CDR3 loop spans 12 amino acids. The sample was lung tumor tissue. The chain uses TRBV20-1 and TRBJ1-1, with 7 bases aligning to TRBD1. The origin of this receptor is a man aged 55-75 years with small cell lung cancer. The CDR3 loop is CSARFRGDSAFF. The CDR3 DNA follows: TGCAGTGCTAGATTCAGGGGGGATTCGGCTTTCTTT.